The source of this T cell receptor (beta chain) is a study of Tregs in tolerant kidney transplant recipients. Trimming removed 4 bases from V and 0 bases from J; junction bases left unmatched: 6. In germline, CDR1 is SGHNT, CDR2 YYREEE (reference sequence). The CDR3 extends over 17 amino acids. This table comes from immunoSEQ multiplex PCR, and its TCRdb copy is limited to in-frame clones, with some not included. The sample holds 75,000 to 100,000 clones; 85% to 95% are singletons and the top ten take around 4.5%. Sequencing was performed on CD8+ T cells from blood. The sequence derives from a human donor in good health. The chain joins TRBV5-4 to TRBJ2-7; TRBD2 agrees at 14 bases. The CDR3 reads CASSEGLAGVFSYEQYF. DNA of the CDR3: TGTGCCAGCAGCGAGGGACTAGCGGGGGTCTTCTCCTACGAGCAGTACTTC.